This entry is about one T cell receptor (beta chain). These data come from a study of control samples from healthy donors and cancer patients. There are 13 residues in the CDR3. Germline V gene sequence: CDR1 SGHTA, CDR2 FQGTGA. V shed 6 bases and J shed 2 bases, with 10 bases lying between them. Profiling relied on immunoSEQ multiplex PCR, and the TCRdb table lists in-frame clones only, not all of them. Of about 150,000 clones in the sample, just under 95% were seen once. Source material: blood. This TCR derives from a middle-aged man in good health. The chain couples TRBV7-3 to TRBJ1-1, with D uncertain. The CDR3 loop is CASSSTSNTEAFF. CDR3 DNA sequence: TGTGCCAGCAGTTCGACATCTAACACTGAAGCTTTCTTT. Combining the CDR3 with reference TRBV7-3 and TRBJ1-1 gives the whole variable domain GAGVSQTPSNKVTEKGKYVELRCDPISGHTALYWYRQSLGQGPEFLIYFQGTGAADDSGLPNDRFFAVRPEGSVSTLKIQRTERGDSAVYLCASSSTSNTEAFFGQGTRLTVV.